The clone carrying this TCR beta chain showed up many times. Its antigen is undetermined. Trimming shortened V by 8 bases and J by 4 bases, and 11 bases separated the two germline ends. Germline V gene lookup returns CDR1 SNHLY and CDR2 FYNNEI. The CDR3 has 12 amino acids. The sample originates from a study of T-cell reconstitution after alpha-beta-depleted transplantation in children. Study-level findings and limits: Surviving recipient T cells and thymic progenitors accounted for the high day-60 TCRbeta diversity observed in some patients. The study reportedly traced alpha-beta T cells about two months after transplant to several hundred expanded graft clones. A year post-transplant, T-cell counts and diversity derived mostly from newly produced T cells.

The authors prepared the TCRbeta library with unique molecular identifiers. TCRdb reprocessed the PCR reads via MiXCR and lists one record per CDR3 protein. The table includes 900,000 or so distinct CDR3 sequences, 15% to 20% detected once. The material sequenced was PBMCs, mostly from graft donor cells, taken 360 days after TCRalphabeta/CD19-depleted stem cell transplant. The TCR originated in a male patient younger than 18 who had a stem cell transplant for acute lymphoblastic leukemia, so the T cells may come from the graft donor. The V call is TRBV2, the J call TRBJ1-2, with D tentatively TRBD1 (6 bases). The CDR3 DNA follows: TGTGCCAGCTCCAGGGGTGGCTATGGCTACACCTTC. Residues: CASSRGGYGYTF.